Listed below are T cell receptor beta chains from one sample, sequenced in a study of CD8+CD57+ T cells in acquired aplastic anemia. TCRdb re-called the reads through MiXCR, storing one row per CDR3 protein. The sample lists 150,000 to 200,000 distinct CDR3 sequences; around half were seen once. Sequencing used sorted CD4+, CD8+, or CD8+CD57+ T cells (not recorded which) from PBMCs. These receptors were taken from a human donor with aplastic anemia. Each CDR3 is given with its conserved first and last residue. A D gene is named only where the DNA matches it firmly. Size values are once, few and many counts, or a class for expanded clones, and some rows have none.

many,TRBJ2-3,TRBV5-5,.,CASTSDLTDTQYF,TGTGCCAGCACCTCGGACCTCACAGATACGCAGTATTTT
.,TRBJ1-4,TRBV5-1,.,CASSLGGAATNEKLFF,TGCGCCAGCAGCTTGGGGGGGGCTGCAACTAATGAAAAACTGTTTTTT
.,TRBJ2-1,TRBV7-2,.,CASSLDTNEQFF,TGTGCCAGCAGCTTAGACACGAATGAGCAGTTCTTC
many,TRBJ2-2,TRBV20-1,.,CSAIPATGELFF,TGCAGTGCTATCCCAGCCACCGGGGAGCTGTTTTTT
.,TRBJ2-5,TRBV7-9,.,CASSGQGRSEQF,TGTGCCAGCAGTGGGCAGGGGAGGTCTGAGCAGTTC
many,TRBJ1-6,TRBV20-1,TRBD1,CSARVSATGGNSPLHF,TGCAGTGCTAGAGTATCGGCGACAGGGGGTAATTCACCCCTCCACTTT
.,TRBJ1-1,TRBV11-2,.,CASSANQGRSNTEAFF,TGTGCCAGCAGCGCCAACCAGGGACGGTCGAACACTGAAGCTTTCTTT
.,TRBJ2-5,TRBV6-1,TRBD2,CASGIMPGGLGETQYF,TGTGCCAGCGGGATAATGCCGGGGGGGCTTGGAGAGACCCAGTACTTC
.,TRBJ1-1,TRBV2,.,CASRLGGNTEAFF,TGTGCCAGCAGATTGGGGGGGAACACTGAAGCTTTCTTT
.,TRBJ2-1,TRBV6-5,.,CASSSRVQNEQFF,TGTGCCAGCAGTTCCAGAGTGCAGAATGAGCAGTTCTTC
few,TRBJ2-3,TRBV3-1,TRBD2,CASSQLGTSGTDTQYF,TGTGCCAGCAGCCAGCTGGGGACTAGCGGCACAGATACGCAGTATTTT
few,TRBJ2-1,TRBV12-3/TRBV12-4,TRBD1,CASKIDRVYNEQFF,TGTGCCAGCAAAATCGACAGGGTCTACAATGAGCAGTTCTTC
.,TRBJ1-1,TRBV29-1,TRBD1,CSVRQGMNTEAFF,TGCAGCGTTCGACAGGGTATGAACACTGAAGCTTTCTTT
.,TRBJ2-5,TRBV16,TRBD1,CASSQSSPAGTGQETQYF,TGTGCCAGCAGCCAGTCCAGCCCCGCCGGGACAGGTCAAGAGACCCAGTACTTC
.,TRBJ1-2,TRBV7-2,.,CASSLEPGIYGYTF,TGTGCCAGCAGCTTAGAGCCAGGCATCTATGGCTACACCTTC
many,TRBJ2-1,TRBV20-1,.,CSARVAVNEQFF,TGCAGTGCTAGAGTGGCAGTAAATGAGCAGTTCTTC